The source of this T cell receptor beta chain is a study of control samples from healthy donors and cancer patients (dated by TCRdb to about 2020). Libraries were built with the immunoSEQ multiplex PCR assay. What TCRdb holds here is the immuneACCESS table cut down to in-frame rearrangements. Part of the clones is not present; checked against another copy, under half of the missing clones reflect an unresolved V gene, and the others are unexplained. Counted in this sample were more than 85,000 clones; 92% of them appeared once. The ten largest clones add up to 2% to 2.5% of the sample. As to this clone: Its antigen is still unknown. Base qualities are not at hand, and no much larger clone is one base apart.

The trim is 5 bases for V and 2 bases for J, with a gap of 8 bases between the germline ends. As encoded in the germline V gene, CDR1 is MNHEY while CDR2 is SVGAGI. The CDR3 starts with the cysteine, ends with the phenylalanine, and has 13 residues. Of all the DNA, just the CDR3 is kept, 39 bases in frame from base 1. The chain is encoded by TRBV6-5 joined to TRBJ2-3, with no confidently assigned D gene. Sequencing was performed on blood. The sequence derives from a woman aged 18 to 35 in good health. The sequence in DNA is TGTGCCAGCAGTCCAACCTACACAGATACGCAGTATTTT. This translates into CASSPTYTDTQYF.